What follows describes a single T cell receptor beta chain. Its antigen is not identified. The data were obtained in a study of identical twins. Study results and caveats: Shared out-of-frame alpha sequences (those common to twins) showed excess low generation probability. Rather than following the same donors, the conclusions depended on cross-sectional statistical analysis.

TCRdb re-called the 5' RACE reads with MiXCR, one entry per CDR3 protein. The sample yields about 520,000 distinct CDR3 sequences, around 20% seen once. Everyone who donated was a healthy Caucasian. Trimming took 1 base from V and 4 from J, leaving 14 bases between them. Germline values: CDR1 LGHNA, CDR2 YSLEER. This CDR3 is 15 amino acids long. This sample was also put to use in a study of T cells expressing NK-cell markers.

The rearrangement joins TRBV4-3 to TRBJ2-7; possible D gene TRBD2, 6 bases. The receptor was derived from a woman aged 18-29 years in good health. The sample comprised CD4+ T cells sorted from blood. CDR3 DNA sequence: TGCGCCAGCAGCCAAGTAGGTAGCGGCCGGTACGAGCAGTACTTC. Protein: CASSQVGSGRYEQYF.